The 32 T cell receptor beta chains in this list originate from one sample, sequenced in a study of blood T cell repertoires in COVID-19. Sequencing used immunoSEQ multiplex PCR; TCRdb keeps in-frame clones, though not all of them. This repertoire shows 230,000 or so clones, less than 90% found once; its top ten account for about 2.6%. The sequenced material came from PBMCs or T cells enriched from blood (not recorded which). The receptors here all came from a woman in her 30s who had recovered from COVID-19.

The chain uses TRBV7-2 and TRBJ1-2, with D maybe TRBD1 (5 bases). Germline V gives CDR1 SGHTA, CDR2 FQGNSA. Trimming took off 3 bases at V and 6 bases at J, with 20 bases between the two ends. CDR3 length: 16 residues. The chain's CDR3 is CASSFSRDLTGDGYTF. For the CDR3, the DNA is TGTGCCAGCAGCTTTAGCCGGGACCTTACGGGGGATGGCTACACCTTC.

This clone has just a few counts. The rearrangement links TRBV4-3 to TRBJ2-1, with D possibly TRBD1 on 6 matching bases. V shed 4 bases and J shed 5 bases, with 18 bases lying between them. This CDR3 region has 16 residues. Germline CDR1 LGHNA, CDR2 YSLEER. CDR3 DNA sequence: TGCGCCAGCAGCCCCACCCCAGGGGTGCCTAACAATGAGCAGTTCTTC. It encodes CASSPTPGVPNNEQFF.

The CDR3 is CASSLDLAGVGYEQYF. CDR3 nucleotide sequence: TGTGCCAGCAGCTTAGATCTAGCGGGGGTCGGCTACGAGCAGTACTTC. The V and J genes are TRBV7-2 and TRBJ2-7, with 10 bases fitting TRBD2. Germline loops: CDR1 SGHTA, CDR2 FQGNSA. V trimming: 1 base; J trimming: 3 bases; junction bases outside the gene matches: 6. This CDR3 region has 16 residues.

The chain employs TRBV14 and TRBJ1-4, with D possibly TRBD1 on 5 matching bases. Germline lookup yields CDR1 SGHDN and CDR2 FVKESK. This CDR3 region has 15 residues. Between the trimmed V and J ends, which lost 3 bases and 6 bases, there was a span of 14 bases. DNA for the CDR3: TGTGCCAGCAGCCACCCCGTCACAGGTCATGAAAAACTGTTTTTT. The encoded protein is CASSHPVTGHEKLFF.

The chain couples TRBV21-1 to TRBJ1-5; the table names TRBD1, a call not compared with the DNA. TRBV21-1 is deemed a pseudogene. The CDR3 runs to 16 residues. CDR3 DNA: TGTGCCAGCAGCCCTAAACAGGGGGCTGGCAATCAGCCCCAGCATTTT. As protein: CASSPKQGAGNQPQHF.

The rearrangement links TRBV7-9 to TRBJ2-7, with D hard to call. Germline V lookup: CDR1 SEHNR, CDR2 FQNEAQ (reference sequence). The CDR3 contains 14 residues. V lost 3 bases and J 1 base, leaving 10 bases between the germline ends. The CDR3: CASSFIGESYEQYF. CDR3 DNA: TGTGCCAGCAGCTTTATCGGAGAATCCTACGAGCAGTACTTC.

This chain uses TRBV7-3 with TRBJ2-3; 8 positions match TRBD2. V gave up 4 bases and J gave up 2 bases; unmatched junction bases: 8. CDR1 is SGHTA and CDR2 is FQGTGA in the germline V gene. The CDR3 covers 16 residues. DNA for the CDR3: TGTGCCAGCAGCTCCAGTGTTAGCGGGATCACAGATACGCAGTATTTT. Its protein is CASSSSVSGITDTQYF.

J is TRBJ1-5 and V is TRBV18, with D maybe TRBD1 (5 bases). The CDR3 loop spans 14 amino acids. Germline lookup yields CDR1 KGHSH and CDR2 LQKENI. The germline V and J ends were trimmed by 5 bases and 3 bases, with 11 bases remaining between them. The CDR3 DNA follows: TGTGCCAGCTCAGGCGGGGCCTACAATCAGCCCCAGCATTTT. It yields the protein CASSGGAYNQPQHF.

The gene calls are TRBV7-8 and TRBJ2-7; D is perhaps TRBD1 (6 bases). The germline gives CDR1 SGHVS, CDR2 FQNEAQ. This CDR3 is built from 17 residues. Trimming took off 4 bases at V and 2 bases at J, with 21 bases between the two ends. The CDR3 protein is CASSSIVNRDTTYEQYF. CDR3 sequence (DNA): TGTGCCAGCAGCTCCATAGTCAACCGGGACACTACCTACGAGCAGTACTTC. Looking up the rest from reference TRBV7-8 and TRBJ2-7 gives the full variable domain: GAGVSQSPRYKVAKRGQDVALRCDPISGHVSLFWYQQALGQGPEFLTYFQNEAQLDKSGLPSDRFFAERPEGSVSTLKIQRTQQEDSAVYLCASSSIVNRDTTYEQYFGPGTRLTVT.

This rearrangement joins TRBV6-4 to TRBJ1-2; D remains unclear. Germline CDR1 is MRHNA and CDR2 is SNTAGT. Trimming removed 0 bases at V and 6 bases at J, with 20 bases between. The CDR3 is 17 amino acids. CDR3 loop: CASSDSYSGTLPHGYTF. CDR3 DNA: TGTGCCAGCAGTGACTCGTATTCAGGAACTCTTCCTCATGGCTACACCTTC.

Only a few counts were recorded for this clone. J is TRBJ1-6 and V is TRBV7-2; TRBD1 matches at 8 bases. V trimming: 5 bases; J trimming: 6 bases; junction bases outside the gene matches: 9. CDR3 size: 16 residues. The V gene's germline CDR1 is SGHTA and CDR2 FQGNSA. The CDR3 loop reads CASSRAGTGGNSPLHF. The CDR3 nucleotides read TGTGCCAGCAGCAGAGCCGGGACAGGCGGTAATTCACCCCTCCACTTT. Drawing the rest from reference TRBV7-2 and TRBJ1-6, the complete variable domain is GAGVSQSPSNKVTEKGKDVELRCDPISGHTALYWYRQSLGQGLEFLIYFQGNSAPDKSGLPSDRFSAERTGGSVSTLTIQRTQQEDSAVYLCASSRAGTGGNSPLHFGNGTRLTVT.

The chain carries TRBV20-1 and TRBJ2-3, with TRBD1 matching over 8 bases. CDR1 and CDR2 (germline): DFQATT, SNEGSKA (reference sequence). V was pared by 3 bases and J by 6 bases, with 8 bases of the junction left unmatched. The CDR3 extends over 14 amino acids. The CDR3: CSASWTGRRDTQYF. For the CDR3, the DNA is TGCAGTGCTAGTTGGACAGGGAGGAGGGATACGCAGTATTTT.

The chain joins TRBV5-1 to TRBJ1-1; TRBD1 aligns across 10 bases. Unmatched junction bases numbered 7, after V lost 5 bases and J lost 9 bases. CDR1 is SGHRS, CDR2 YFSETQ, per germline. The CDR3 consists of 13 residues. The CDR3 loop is CASRPGQGEKAFF. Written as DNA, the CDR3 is TGCGCCAGCAGACCAGGACAGGGGGAAAAAGCTTTCTTT.

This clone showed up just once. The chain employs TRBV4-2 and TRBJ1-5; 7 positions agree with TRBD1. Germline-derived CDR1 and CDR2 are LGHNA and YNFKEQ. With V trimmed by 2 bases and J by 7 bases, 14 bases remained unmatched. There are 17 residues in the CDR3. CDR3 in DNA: TGTGCCAGCAGCCAAAGGTCTGGTGCCCAGGGGGGACAGCCCCAGCATTTT. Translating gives CASSQRSGAQGGQPQHF.

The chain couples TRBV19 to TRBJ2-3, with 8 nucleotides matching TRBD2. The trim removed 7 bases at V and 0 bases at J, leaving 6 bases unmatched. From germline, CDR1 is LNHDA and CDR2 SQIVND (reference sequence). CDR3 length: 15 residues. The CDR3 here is CASIGPGGSTDTQYF. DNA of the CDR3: TGTGCCAGTATTGGTCCGGGGGGGAGCACAGATACGCAGTATTTT.

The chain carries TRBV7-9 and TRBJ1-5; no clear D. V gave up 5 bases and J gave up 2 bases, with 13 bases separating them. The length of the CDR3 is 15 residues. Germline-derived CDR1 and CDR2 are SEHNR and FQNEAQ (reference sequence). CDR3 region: CASSPGESGNQPQHF. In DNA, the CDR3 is TGTGCCAGCAGCCCCGGGGAGAGCGGCAATCAGCCCCAGCATTTT.

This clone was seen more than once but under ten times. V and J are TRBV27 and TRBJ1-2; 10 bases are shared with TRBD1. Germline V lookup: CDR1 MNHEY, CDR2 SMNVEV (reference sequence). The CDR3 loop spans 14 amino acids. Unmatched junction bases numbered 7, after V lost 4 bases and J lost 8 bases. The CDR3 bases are TGTGCCAGCAGTTCCCGGGACAGGGGTAACGGCTACACCTTC. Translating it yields CASSSRDRGNGYTF.

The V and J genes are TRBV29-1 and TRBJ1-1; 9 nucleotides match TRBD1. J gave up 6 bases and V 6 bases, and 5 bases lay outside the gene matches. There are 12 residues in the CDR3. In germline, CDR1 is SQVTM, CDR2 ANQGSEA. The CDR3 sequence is CSVDRGRAEAFF. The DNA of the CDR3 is TGCAGCGTGGACAGGGGAAGGGCTGAAGCTTTCTTT. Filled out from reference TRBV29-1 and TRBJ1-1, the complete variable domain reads SAVISQKPSRDICQRGTSLTIQCQVDSQVTMMFWYRQQPGQSLTLIATANQGSEATYESGFVIDKFPISRPNLTFSTLTVSNMSPEDSSIYLCSVDRGRAEAFFGQGTRLTVV.

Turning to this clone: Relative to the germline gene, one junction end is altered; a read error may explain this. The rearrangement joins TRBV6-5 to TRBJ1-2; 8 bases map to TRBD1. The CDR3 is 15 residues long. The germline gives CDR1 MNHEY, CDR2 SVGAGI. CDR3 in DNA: TGTGCCAGCAGTTACGGACAGGGCCCTACCTATGACTACACCTTC. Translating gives CASSYGQGPTYDYTF.

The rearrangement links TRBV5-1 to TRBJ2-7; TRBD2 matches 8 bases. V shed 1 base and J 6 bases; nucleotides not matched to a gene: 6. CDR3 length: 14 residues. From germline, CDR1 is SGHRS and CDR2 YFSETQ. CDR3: CASSLRLANFEQYF. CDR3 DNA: TGCGCCAGCAGCTTGAGACTAGCGAACTTCGAGCAGTACTTC.

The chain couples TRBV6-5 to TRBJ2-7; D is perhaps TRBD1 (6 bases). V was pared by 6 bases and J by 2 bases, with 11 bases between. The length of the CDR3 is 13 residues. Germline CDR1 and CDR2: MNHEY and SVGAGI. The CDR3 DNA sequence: TGTGCCAGCAGGACCCCAGGGGCCTACGAGCAGTACTTC. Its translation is CASRTPGAYEQYF.

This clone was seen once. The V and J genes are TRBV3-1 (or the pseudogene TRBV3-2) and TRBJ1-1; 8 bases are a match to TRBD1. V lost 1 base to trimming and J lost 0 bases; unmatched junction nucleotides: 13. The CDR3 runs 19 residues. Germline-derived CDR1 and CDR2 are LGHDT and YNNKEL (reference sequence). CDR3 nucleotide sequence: TGTGCCAGCAGCCAAGTACTACCAGACCTACAGGGGGTGAACACTGAAGCTTTCTTT. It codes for CASSQVLPDLQGVNTEAFF.

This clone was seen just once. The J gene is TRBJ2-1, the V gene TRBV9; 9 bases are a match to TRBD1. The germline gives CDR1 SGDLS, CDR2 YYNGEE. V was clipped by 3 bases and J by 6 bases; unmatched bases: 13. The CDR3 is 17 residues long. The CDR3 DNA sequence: TGTGCCAGCAGCGCTGTTTCCGGGACAGGGAGGGGCAATGAGCAGTTCTTC. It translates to CASSAVSGTGRGNEQFF.

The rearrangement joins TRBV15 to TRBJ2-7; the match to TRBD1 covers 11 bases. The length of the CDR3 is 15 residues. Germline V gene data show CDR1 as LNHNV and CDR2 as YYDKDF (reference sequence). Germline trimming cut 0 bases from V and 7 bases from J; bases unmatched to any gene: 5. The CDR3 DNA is TGTGCCACCAGCAGAGATTGGGACAGGGGGAGAGAGCAGTACTTC. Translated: CATSRDWDRGREQYF.

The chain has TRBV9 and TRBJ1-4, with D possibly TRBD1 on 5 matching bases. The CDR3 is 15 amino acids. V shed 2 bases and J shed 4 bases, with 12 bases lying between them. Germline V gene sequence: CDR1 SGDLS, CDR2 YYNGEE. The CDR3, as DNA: TGTGCCAGCAGCGTCGGACACCAATTTAATGAAAAACTGTTTTTT. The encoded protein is CASSVGHQFNEKLFF.

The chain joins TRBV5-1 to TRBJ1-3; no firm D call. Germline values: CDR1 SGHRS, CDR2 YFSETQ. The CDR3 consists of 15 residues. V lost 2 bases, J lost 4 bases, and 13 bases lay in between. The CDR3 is CASSLTGRSGNTIYF. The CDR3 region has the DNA TGCGCCAGCAGCTTAACGGGGAGGTCAGGAAACACCATATATTTT.

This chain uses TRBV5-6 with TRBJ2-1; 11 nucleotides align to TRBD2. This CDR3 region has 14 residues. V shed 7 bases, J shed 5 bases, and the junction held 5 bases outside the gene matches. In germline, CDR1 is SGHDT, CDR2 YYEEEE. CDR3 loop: CASGGTSGHNEQFF. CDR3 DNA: TGTGCCAGCGGCGGGACTAGCGGTCACAATGAGCAGTTCTTC. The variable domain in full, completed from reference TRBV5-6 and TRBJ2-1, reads DAGVTQSPTHLIKTRGQQVTLRCSPKSGHDTVSWYQQALGQGPQFIFQYYEEEERQRGNFPDRFSGHQFPNYSSELNVNALLLGDSALYLCASGGTSGHNEQFFGPGTRLTVL.

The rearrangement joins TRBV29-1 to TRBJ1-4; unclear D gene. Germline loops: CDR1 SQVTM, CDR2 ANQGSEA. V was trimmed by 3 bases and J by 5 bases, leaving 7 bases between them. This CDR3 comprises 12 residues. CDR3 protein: CSVEAANEKLFF. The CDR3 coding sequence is TGCAGCGTTGAGGCTGCAAATGAAAAACTGTTTTTT.

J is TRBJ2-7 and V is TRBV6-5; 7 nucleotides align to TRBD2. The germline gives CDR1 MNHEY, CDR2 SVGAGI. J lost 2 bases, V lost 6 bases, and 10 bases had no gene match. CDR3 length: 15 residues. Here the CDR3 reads CASRYSHGGAYEQYF. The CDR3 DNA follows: TGTGCCAGCAGATACAGTCATGGGGGGGCCTACGAGCAGTACTTC.

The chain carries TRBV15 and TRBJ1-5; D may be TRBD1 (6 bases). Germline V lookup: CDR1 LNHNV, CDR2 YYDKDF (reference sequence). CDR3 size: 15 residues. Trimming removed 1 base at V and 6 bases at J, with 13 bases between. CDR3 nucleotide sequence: TGTGCCACCAGCAGAGGTTTGGGGGCGACTCAGCCCCAGCATTTT. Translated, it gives CATSRGLGATQPQHF.

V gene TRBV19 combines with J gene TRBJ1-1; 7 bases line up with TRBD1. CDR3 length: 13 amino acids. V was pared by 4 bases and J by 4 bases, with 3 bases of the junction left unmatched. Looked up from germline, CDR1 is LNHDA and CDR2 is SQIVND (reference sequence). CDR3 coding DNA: TGTGCCAGTAGTACTCACAGGGGCACTGAAGCTTTCTTT. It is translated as CASSTHRGTEAFF.

The CDR3, as DNA: TGTGCCGGTCCCCGACACCACAATCAGCCCCAGCATTTT. It specifies CAGPRHHNQPQHF. The V and J genes are TRBV27 and TRBJ1-5, with no clear D. The CDR3 extends over 13 amino acids. V was shortened by 11 bases and J by 3 bases, with 14 bases between the two germline ends. Germline V gives CDR1 MNHEY, CDR2 SMNVEV (reference sequence).